This paragraph reports one TCR beta chain. Its antigen is as yet unknown. The sample originates from a study of T cell responses to AZD1222 COVID-19 vaccine. Findings and limits, study-wide: Increases in Spike-specific TCR breadth and depth were seen after two AZD1222 doses.

Measured with immunoSEQ multiplex PCR; TCRdb has only the in-frame clones, and not every one. Here the sample spans 86,000 or so clones, 80% to 95% being singletons. V dropped 5 bases and J dropped 7 bases, with 6 bases sitting between them. There are 11 residues in the CDR3. Germline loops: CDR1 MDHEN, CDR2 SYDVKM. This sequence originates from an adult in good health. Sequencing was performed on peripheral blood, taken on day 0 of MenACWY control vaccination. This chain connects TRBV28 to TRBJ1-5; perhaps TRBD1 as D (5 bases). CDR3 protein: CASSRGQPQHF. The CDR3 DNA is TGTGCCAGCAGTAGGGGCCAGCCCCAGCATTTT.